This TCR beta chain was observed in a study of cytomegalovirus exposure and HLA in healthy donors. Study-wide findings and caveats: According to a later analysis, donors in an Asian-associated ancestry cluster reportedly had fewer N-insertions than the roughly 660-donor mean. Common viral pathogens (according to a later analysis) appeared linked to several of the most significant clusters.

Note on this clone: What it recognizes is unknown.

Researchers ran the PCR with 60 Vbeta and 13 Jbeta primers. Clones were read by immunoSEQ multiplex PCR, and TCRdb kept only the in-frame ones, dropping some. The sample carries under 200,000 clones, around 84% recorded once. V lost 4 bases, J lost 0 bases, and 13 bases lay in between. The germline V gene encodes CDR1 SGHRS and CDR2 YFSETQ. CDR3 length equals 15 residues. The rearrangement joins TRBV5-1 to TRBJ1-1; D ambiguous. This clonotype originated in a woman aged 40 to 50 in good health and CMV-seronegative. The sample comprised PBMCs. The CDR3 nucleotides are TGCGCCAGCAGCGCCGGTTTGGGCGTGAACACTGAAGCTTTCTTT. Its translation is CASSAGLGVNTEAFF.